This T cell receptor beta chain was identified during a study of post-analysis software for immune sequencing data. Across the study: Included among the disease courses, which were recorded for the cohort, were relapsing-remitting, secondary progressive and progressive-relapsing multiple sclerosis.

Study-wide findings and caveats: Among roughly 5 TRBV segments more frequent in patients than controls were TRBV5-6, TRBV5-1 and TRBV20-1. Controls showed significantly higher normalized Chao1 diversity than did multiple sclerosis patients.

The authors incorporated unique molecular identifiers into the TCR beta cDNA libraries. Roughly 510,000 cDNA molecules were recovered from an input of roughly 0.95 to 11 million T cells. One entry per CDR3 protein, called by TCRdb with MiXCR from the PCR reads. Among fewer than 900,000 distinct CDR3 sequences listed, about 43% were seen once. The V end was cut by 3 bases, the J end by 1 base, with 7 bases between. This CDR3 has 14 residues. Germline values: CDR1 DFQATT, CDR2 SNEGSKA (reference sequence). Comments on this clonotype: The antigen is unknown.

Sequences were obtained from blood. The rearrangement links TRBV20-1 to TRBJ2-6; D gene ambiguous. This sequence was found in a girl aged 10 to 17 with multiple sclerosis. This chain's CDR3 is CSARDDSGANVLTF. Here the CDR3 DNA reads TGCAGTGCTAGGGATGATTCTGGGGCCAACGTCCTGACTTTC.